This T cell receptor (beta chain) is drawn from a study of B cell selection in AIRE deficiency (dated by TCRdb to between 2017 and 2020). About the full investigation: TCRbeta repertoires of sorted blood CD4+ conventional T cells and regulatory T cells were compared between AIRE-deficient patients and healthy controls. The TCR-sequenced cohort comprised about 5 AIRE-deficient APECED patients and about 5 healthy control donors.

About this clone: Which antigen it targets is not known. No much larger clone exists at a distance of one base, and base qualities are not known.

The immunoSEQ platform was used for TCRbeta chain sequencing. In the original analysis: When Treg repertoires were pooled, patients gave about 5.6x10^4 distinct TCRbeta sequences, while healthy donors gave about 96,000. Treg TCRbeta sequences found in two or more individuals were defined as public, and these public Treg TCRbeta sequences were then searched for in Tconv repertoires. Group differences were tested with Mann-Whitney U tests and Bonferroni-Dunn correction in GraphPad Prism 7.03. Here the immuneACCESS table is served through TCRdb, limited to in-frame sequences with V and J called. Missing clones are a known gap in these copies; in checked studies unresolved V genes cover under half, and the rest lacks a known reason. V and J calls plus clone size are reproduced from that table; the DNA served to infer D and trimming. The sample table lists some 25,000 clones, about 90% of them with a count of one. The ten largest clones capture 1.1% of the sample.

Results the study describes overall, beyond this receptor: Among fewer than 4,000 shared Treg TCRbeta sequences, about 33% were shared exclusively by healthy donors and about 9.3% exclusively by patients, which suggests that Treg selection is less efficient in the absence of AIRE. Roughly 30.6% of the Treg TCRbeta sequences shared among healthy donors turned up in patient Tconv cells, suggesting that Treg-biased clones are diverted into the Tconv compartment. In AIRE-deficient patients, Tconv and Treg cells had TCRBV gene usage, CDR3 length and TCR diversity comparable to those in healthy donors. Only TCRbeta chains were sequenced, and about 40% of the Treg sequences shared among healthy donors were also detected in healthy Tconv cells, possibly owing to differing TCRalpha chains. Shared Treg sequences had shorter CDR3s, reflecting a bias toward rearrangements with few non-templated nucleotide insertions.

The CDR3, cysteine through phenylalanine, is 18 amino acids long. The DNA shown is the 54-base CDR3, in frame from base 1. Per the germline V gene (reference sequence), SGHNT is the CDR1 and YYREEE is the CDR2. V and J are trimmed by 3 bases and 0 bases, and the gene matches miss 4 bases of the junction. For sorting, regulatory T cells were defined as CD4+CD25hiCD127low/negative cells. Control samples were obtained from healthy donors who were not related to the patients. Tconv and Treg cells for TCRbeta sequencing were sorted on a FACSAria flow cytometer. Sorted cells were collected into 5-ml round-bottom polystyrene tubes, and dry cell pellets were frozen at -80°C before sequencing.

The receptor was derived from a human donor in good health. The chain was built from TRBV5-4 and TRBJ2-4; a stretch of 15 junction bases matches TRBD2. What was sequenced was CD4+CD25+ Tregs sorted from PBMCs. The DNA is TGTGCCAGCAGCTCCGGGACTAGCGGGGGGTTAGCCAAAAACATTCAGTACTTC. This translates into CASSSGTSGGLAKNIQYF.